Listed here are 29 T cell receptor beta chains from one sample, sequenced in a study of T cell clones after liver transplantation (dated by TCRdb to between 2017 and 2020). Library generation was performed with the immunoSEQ multiplex PCR assay. Drawn from immuneACCESS, this table holds only the in-frame rearrangements with V and J called that TCRdb kept. Clones are partly lost; checked studies trace under half to an unresolved V gene and leave the rest unexplained. The sample table shows 6,000 or so clones, and nearly 80% are seen once. Together, the top ten hold approximately 13% of the sample. Sequenced here: CD8+ T cells from blood, sampled about 46 months after liver transplant. The receptors originated from a human patient who received a liver transplant. Some T cells present after a transplant may be cells of the graft donor.

The chain employs TRBV30 and TRBJ2-4; D gene unclear. The V and J ends lost 4 bases and 1 base respectively, with 11 bases between them. Germline V CDR1 and CDR2: GTSNPN, SVGIG (reference sequence). This CDR3 has 14 amino acids. CDR3 loop: CAWIGVGAKNIQYF. CDR3 sequence (DNA): TGTGCCTGGATTGGGGTCGGGGCCAAAAACATTCAGTACTTC.

This rearrangement joins TRBV27 to TRBJ2-7; D possibly uses TRBD1 or TRBD2 (5 bases each). CDR1 MNHEY and CDR2 SMNVEV come from the germline V gene (reference sequence). V dropped 3 bases and J dropped 6 bases, with 15 bases sitting between them. The CDR3 is made up of 14 amino acids. CDR3 region: CASSFQGPRGEQYF. CDR3 in DNA: TGTGCCAGCAGTTTTCAGGGACCGAGGGGCGAGCAGTACTTC.

V usage is TRBV9 and J usage is TRBJ2-3; 14 nucleotides line up with TRBD2. After removal of 2 bases from V and 4 bases from J, the junction contained 3 bases not matched to a gene. CDR3 length: 16 amino acids. Germline-derived CDR1 and CDR2 are SGDLS and YYNGEE. The CDR3 protein is CASSVTSGRAADTQYF. The CDR3 DNA follows: TGTGCCAGCAGCGTGACTAGCGGGAGGGCCGCAGATACGCAGTATTTT.

This chain links TRBV19 with TRBJ2-7; possible D gene TRBD1, 6 bases. Germline V gene sequence: CDR1 LNHDA, CDR2 SQIVND (reference sequence). The CDR3 is 14 amino acids. V shed 5 bases and J shed 3 bases, with 14 bases lying between them. CDR3 amino acids: CASSLQGPIYEQYF. DNA of the CDR3: TGTGCCAGTAGTCTTCAGGGGCCGATCTACGAGCAGTACTTC.

For this clone: At one end, the junction sequence differs from germline, possibly due to a read error. The V and J genes are TRBV4-1 and TRBJ2-7; D unresolved. This CDR3 is 12 amino acids long. Germline CDR1 MGHRA, CDR2 YSYEKL. The CDR3 coding sequence is TGCGCCAGCAGCCAAGCCTCCTCCGAGCAGTACTTC. It is translated as CASSQASSEQYF.

The chain uses TRBV7-2 and TRBJ2-1; D may be TRBD1 (6 bases). Germline CDR1 is SGHTA and CDR2 is FQGNSA. With 1 base removed from V and 8 bases from J, the gap between germline ends came to 15 bases. The CDR3 is 15 amino acids. This CDR3 is CASSLDRARMDEQFF. Written as DNA, the CDR3 is TGTGCCAGCAGCTTAGACAGGGCCCGGATGGATGAGCAGTTCTTC.

J is TRBJ2-7 and V is TRBV10-3; 7 bases agree with TRBD2. V lost 10 bases to trimming and J lost 2 bases; unmatched junction nucleotides: 11. The CDR3 covers 14 residues. Looked up from germline, CDR1 is ENHRY and CDR2 is SYGVKD. The CDR3 DNA reads TGTGCCACCGGTCGGGGGGAGGGCGCCTACGAGCAGTACTTC. Encoded protein: CATGRGEGAYEQYF.

This clone was picked up a small number of times. This sequence joins TRBV25-1 and TRBJ1-2; unclear D gene. Between the trimmed V and J ends, which lost 7 bases and 0 bases, there was a span of 12 bases. Germline V gives CDR1 MGHDK, CDR2 SYGVNS. This CDR3 has 14 residues. CDR3 amino acids: CASTGGYANYGYTF. The CDR3 DNA follows: TGTGCCAGCACGGGAGGGTACGCTAACTATGGCTACACCTTC.

The V and J genes are TRBV4-3 and TRBJ1-2; D might be TRBD1 (6 bases). Trimming pared 0 bases from V and 5 bases from J, leaving 19 bases between. This CDR3 is built from 17 residues. Germline CDR1 reads LGHNA; CDR2 reads YSLEER. In nucleotides, the CDR3 is TGCGCCAGCAGCCAAGATATCTCAGGGGCAACCTATTATGGCTACACCTTC. Translation gives CASSQDISGATYYGYTF.

The chain is built from TRBV7-9 and TRBJ2-5; TRBD2 agrees at 9 bases. This CDR3 is 14 amino acids long. Germline CDR1 SEHNR, CDR2 FQNEAQ (reference sequence). Unmatched junction bases numbered 2, after V lost 5 bases and J lost 1 base. This CDR3 reads CASSRLAAQETQYF. In DNA form, the CDR3 reads TGTGCCAGCAGCCGACTAGCGGCCCAAGAGACCCAGTACTTC.

V is TRBV7-8 and J is TRBJ1-1; tentatively, D is TRBD1 (5 bases). The CDR3 spans 12 residues. The V gene's germline CDR1 is SGHVS and CDR2 FQNEAQ. The V gene lost 3 bases and the J gene lost 7 bases, with 9 bases spanning the gap. The CDR3 reads CASSFRGYEAFF. In DNA form, the CDR3 reads TGTGCCAGCAGCTTCCGGGGCTATGAAGCTTTCTTT.

On this clone itself: Relative to the germline gene, one junction end is altered; a read error may explain this. The CDR3 here is CASSAWENNGQFF. The CDR3 region has the DNA TGTGCCAGCAGTGCTTGGGAAAACAATGGGCAGTTCTTC. This rearrangement joins TRBV2 to TRBJ2-1, with no clear D. The CDR3 is 13 residues long. From germline, CDR1 is SNHLY and CDR2 FYNNEI.

The table lists this clone with a few counts. The chain joins TRBV4-1 to TRBJ1-1; D call uncertain. The ends were cut back, 0 bases at V and 0 bases at J, with 11 bases in the middle. From germline, CDR1 is MGHRA and CDR2 YSYEKL. CDR3 length: 16 amino acids. The CDR3: CASSQDFRVMNTEAFF. The CDR3 DNA follows: TGCGCCAGCAGCCAAGATTTTCGAGTTATGAACACTGAAGCTTTCTTT.

The rearrangement uses TRBV4-3 and TRBJ2-1; D unclear. This CDR3 spans 15 amino acids. Germline V gene sequence: CDR1 LGHNA, CDR2 YSLEER. V gave up 1 base and J gave up 0 bases, with 7 bases separating them. CDR3 region: CASSQGVDSYNEQFF. CDR3 in DNA: TGCGCCAGCAGCCAAGGGGTGGACTCCTACAATGAGCAGTTCTTC.

This rearrangement joins TRBV15 to TRBJ2-2; D gene unclear. The CDR3 extends over 16 amino acids. Germline CDR1 and CDR2: LNHNV and YYDKDF (reference sequence). The ends were cut back, 5 bases at V and 0 bases at J, with 13 bases in the middle. This chain's CDR3 is CATSQELTSNTGELFF. The CDR3 DNA sequence: TGTGCCACCAGCCAGGAACTCACCTCGAACACCGGGGAGCTGTTTTTT.

The rearrangement links TRBV27 to TRBJ2-7; either TRBD1 or TRBD2 may fit D (5 bases each). Germline CDR1 is MNHEY and CDR2 is SMNVEV (reference sequence). V shed 3 bases and J shed 3 bases, with 9 bases lying between them. The CDR3 has 13 residues. This CDR3 is CASSLGPGYEQYF. The CDR3 DNA follows: TGTGCCAGCAGTTTGGGACCGGGCTACGAGCAGTACTTC.

This rearrangement joins TRBV9 to TRBJ2-7, with D unclear. Germline-derived CDR1 and CDR2 are SGDLS and YYNGEE. The CDR3 extends over 13 amino acids. V dropped 0 bases and J dropped 0 bases, with 4 bases sitting between them. CDR3 DNA: TGTGCCAGCAGCGTAGGCGACTCCTACGAGCAGTACTTC. Translated: CASSVGDSYEQYF.

This chain connects TRBV4-1 to TRBJ2-7, with D maybe TRBD1 (6 bases). V dropped 0 bases and J dropped 7 bases, with 13 bases sitting between them. The CDR3 runs 14 residues. Germline V lookup: CDR1 MGHRA, CDR2 YSYEKL. CDR3 in DNA: TGCGCCAGCAGCCAAGATAACAGGGCGAGGGAGCAGTACTTC. This gives the protein CASSQDNRAREQYF.

In regard to this clone: The junction departs from germline at one end; a sequencing error may be responsible. The chain joins TRBV2 to TRBJ1-1; D may be TRBD1 (6 bases). The CDR3 has 13 amino acids. Germline assignment: CDR1 SNHLY and CDR2 FYNNEI. The CDR3 DNA reads as TGTGCCAGCGGTGATACAGGGTCCGGTGAAGCTTTCTTT. Translation gives CASGDTGSGEAFF.

V and J are TRBV27 and TRBJ2-1, with a weak D call TRBD2 (6 bases). This CDR3 has 12 amino acids. V was pared by 2 bases and J by 9 bases, with 8 bases between. The germline V gene encodes CDR1 MNHEY and CDR2 SMNVEV (reference sequence). The CDR3 here is CASSLPGSEQFF. CDR3 DNA: TGTGCCAGCAGTTTACCCGGGAGTGAGCAGTTCTTC.

This clone was seen once. CDR3 loop: CAWSIQETQYF. The CDR3 DNA sequence: TGTGCCTGGAGCATCCAAGAGACCCAGTACTTC. The V call is TRBV30, the J call TRBJ2-5, with D unclear. V lost 3 bases to trimming and J lost 1 base, with 3 bases between them. The CDR3 length is 11 residues. In germline, CDR1 is GTSNPN, CDR2 SVGIG (reference sequence). The full variable domain, with the rest looked up from reference TRBV30 and TRBJ2-5, is SQTIHQWPATLVQPVGSPLSLECTVEGTSNPNLYWYRQAAGRGLQLLFYSVGIGQISSEVPQNLSASRPQDRQFILSSKKLLLSDSGFYLCAWSIQETQYFGPGTRLLVL.

By share of the sample, this clone is large. The CDR3: CASSDDGFTEAFF. Here the CDR3 DNA reads TGTGCCAGCAGTGACGACGGGTTCACTGAAGCTTTCTTT. The rearrangement joins TRBV2 to TRBJ1-1; no clear D gene. CDR1 and CDR2 from the germline V gene are SNHLY and FYNNEI. CDR3 size: 13 residues. V was pared by 3 bases and J by 4 bases, with 9 bases between.

The gene calls are TRBV7-2 and TRBJ2-2; unclear D gene. Germline V gene lookup returns CDR1 SGHTA and CDR2 FQGNSA. The germline V and J ends were trimmed by 9 bases and 8 bases, with 7 bases remaining between them. The CDR3 length is 10 residues. In DNA, the CDR3 is TGTGCCAGTTTCGCGGGGGAGCTGTTTTTT. Translating it yields CASFAGELFF.

This sequence joins TRBV4-1 and TRBJ2-4, with TRBD2 as a possible D gene (6 bases). Germline CDR1 reads MGHRA; CDR2 reads YSYEKL. Trimming cost V 0 bases and J 5 bases, with 14 bases left between them. The CDR3 has 16 residues. The CDR3 reads CASSQDPGGIQNIQYF. CDR3 in DNA: TGCGCCAGCAGCCAAGATCCTGGGGGGATTCAAAACATTCAGTACTTC.

This rearrangement joins TRBV11-2 to TRBJ2-7; TRBD2 is a possible D gene (5 bases). V lost 2 bases to trimming and J lost 9 bases, with 8 bases between them. Germline loops: CDR1 SGHAT, CDR2 FQNNGV. The CDR3 runs to 11 residues. CDR3: CASSLSRGQYF. In DNA form, the CDR3 reads TGTGCCAGCAGCTTAAGTCGGGGGCAGTACTTC.

The CDR3 spells CASSSAGVDSEQYF. For the CDR3, the DNA is TGCGCCAGCAGCTCCGCGGGAGTCGACTCCGAGCAGTACTTC. This chain uses TRBV5-1 with TRBJ2-7, with 7 bases matching TRBD2. Looked up from germline, CDR1 is SGHRS and CDR2 is YFSETQ. The J segment lost 6 bases and the V segment lost 3 bases, leaving 9 bases of the junction unmatched. The CDR3 is made up of 14 amino acids.

This clone was counted a few times. The chain combines TRBV27 with TRBJ2-7; possible D gene TRBD1, 5 bases. Trimming removed 7 bases at V and 3 bases at J, with 7 bases between. Germline lookup yields CDR1 MNHEY and CDR2 SMNVEV (reference sequence). The CDR3 spans 11 residues. The CDR3 DNA reads as TGTGCCAGCACTCAGGGCTACGAGCAGTACTTC. Protein product: CASTQGYEQYF.

This sequence joins TRBV4-1 and TRBJ2-5; D gene unclear. The CDR3 is 17 residues long. Germline lookup yields CDR1 MGHRA and CDR2 YSYEKL. The germline V and J ends were trimmed by 0 bases and 3 bases, with 17 bases remaining between them. The CDR3 nucleotides are TGCGCCAGCAGCCAAGATAGGGTGAGAGCTTTGGAAGAGACCCAGTACTTC. Translated, it gives CASSQDRVRALEETQYF.

The chain uses TRBV15 and TRBJ1-1, with D possibly being TRBD1 (5 bases). CDR1 is LNHNV and CDR2 is YYDKDF in the germline V gene (reference sequence). V lost 2 bases and J 5 bases, leaving 24 bases between the germline ends. The CDR3 loop spans 18 amino acids. The CDR3 DNA follows: TGTGCCACCAGCAGAAACCCCGGGACGGGGATATCTTGGACTGAAGCTTTCTTT. This sequence encodes CATSRNPGTGISWTEAFF.